This T cell receptor (beta chain) was identified in a study of blood T cell repertoires in COVID-19. Study overall: Acute-phase and convalescent COVID-19 samples originated in the United States, Italy and Spain. The analysed material was cDNA or gDNA that came from T cells, B-cell-depleted T cells, or PBMCs.

Data came from immunoSEQ multiplex PCR; TCRdb stores just in-frame clones and leaves some out. The sample lists around 260,000 clones; approximately 89% were seen once. V dropped 4 bases and J dropped 4; count of bases not matched to a gene: 7. Per germline, CDR1 MNHEY and CDR2 SVGEGT. The CDR3 runs to 15 residues. Sequenced material: peripheral blood. This receptor was obtained from a man aged 40-49 years who had recovered from COVID-19. The gene calls are TRBV6-2 or TRBV6-3 and TRBJ2-4; 7 positions match TRBD1. CDR3 amino acids: CASSLGGGKKNIQYF. The CDR3 DNA is TGTGCCAGCAGTTTAGGGGGCGGAAAAAAAAACATTCAGTACTTC.